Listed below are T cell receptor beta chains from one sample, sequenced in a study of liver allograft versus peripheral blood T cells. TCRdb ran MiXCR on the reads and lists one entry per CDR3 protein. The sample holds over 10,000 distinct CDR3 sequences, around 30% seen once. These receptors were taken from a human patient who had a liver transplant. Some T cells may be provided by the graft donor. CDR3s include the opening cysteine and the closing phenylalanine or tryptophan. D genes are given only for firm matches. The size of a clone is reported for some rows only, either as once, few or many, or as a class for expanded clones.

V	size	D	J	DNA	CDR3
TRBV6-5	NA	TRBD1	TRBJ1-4	TGTGCCAGCAGTTACTACAGGGGGGAAAAACTGTTTTTT	CASSYYRGEKLFF
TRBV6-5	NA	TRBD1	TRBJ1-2	TGTGCCAGCAATGTCCCCACCGGGACAGGGGGTGATGGCTACACCTTC	CASNVPTGTGGDGYTF
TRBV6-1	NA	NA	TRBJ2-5	TGTGCCAGCAGTGCCCTTGCGAGGCCGGGGGAGACCCAGTACTTC	CASSALARPGETQYF
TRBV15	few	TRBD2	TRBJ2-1	TGTGCCACCAGCAGTCCAGCGGGATATAAGCAGTTCTTC	CATSSPAGYKQFF
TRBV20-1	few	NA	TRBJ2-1	TGCAGTGCTAGAGACCCCGGGCGGCTGGGCTACAATGAGCAGTTCTTC	CSARDPGRLGYNEQFF
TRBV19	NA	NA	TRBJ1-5	TGTGCCACGGCCCCGTTTAGCAATCAGCCCCAGCATTTT	CATAPFSNQPQHF
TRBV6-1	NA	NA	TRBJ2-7	TGTGCCAGCAGTCCAAGGGTGAGGGAGCAGTACTTC	CASSPRVREQYF
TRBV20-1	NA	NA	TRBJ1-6	TGCAGTGCTAGGGAATCCGCCTCACCCCTCCACTTT	CSARESASPLHF
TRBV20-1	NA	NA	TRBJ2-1	TGCAGTGCCCTTGGCGGAGGGGTGAACAATGAGCAGTTCTTC	CSALGGGVNNEQFF
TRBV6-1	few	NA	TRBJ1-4	TGTGCCAGCAGTGAACCGTCAACTAATGAAAAACTGTTTTTT	CASSEPSTNEKLFF
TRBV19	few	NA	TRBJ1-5	TGTGCCAGTAGTTTGGAGGGGGGCTGGCAGCCCCAGCATTTT	CASSLEGGWQPQHF
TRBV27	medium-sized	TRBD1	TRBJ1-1	TGTGCCAGCAGTCGATCGGGGGACAGGGCCGTACGGAACACTGAAGCTTTCTTT	CASSRSGDRAVRNTEAFF
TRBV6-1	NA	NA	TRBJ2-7	TGTGCCAGCAGTGAAATGGGGAATGCGAGGTACGAGCAGTACTTC	CASSEMGNARYEQYF
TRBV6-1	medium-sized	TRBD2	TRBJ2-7	TGTGCCAGCAGCAGCGGGAGGGAGTACGAGCAGTACTTC	CASSSGREYEQYF
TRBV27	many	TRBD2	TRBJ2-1	TGTGCCAGCAGTCCAAGACTAGCGGGGGCCTCCGGCAATGAGCAGTTCTTC	CASSPRLAGASGNEQFF
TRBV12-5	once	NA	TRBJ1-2	TGTGCTAGTGCCCCGGACTCGACTAACTATGGCTACACCTTC	CASAPDSTNYGYTF
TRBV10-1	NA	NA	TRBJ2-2	TGCGCCAGAAGTGGCCGTCGGCCGAACACCGGGGAGCTGTTTTTT	CARSGRRPNTGELFF
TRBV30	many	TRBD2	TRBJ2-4	TGTGCCTGGAGTGATCTGCAGGCGGGAGCGGGTGGATCCAAAAACATTCAGTACTTC	CAWSDLQAGAGGSKNIQYF
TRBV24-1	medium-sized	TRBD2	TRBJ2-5	TGTGCCACCAGCGCTAGCGGACAAGAGACCCAGTACTTC	CATSASGQETQYF
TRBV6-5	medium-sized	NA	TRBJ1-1	TGTGCCACCGCGAAGGTGCAGAACACTGAAGCTTTCTTT	CATAKVQNTEAFF
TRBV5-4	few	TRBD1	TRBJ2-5	TGTGCCAGCGACAGGGGAGAGACCCAGTACTTC	CASDRGETQYF
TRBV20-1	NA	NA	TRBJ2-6	TGCAGTGCTAGTCAGGTAAGTGGGGCCAACGTCCTGACTTTC	CSASQVSGANVLTF
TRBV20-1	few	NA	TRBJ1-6	TGCAGTGCTACTTCCGTCCGGGATCGAACACCCCTCCACTTT	CSATSVRDRTPLHF
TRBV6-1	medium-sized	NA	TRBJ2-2	TGTGCCACCACACAGACCGGGGAGGACGGGGAGCTGTTTTTT	CATTQTGEDGELFF
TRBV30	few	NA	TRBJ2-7	TGTGCCAGTGGATCGGGCTCCTACGAGCAGTACTTC	CASGSGSYEQYF
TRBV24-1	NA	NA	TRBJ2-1	TGTGCCACCAGTGATCCGTTGTACAATGAGCAGTTCTTC	CATSDPLYNEQFF
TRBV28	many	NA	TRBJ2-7	TGTGCCAGCGAACGTCTCCACGAGCAGTACTTC	CASERLHEQYF
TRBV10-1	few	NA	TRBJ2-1	TGCGCCAGCAGTAGGACAAGCGGCCAAAACAATGAGCAGTTCTTC	CASSRTSGQNNEQFF
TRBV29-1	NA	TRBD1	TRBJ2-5	TGCAGCTTCACCGGGGGACAGGGAAACAGAGAGACCCAGTACTTC	CSFTGGQGNRETQYF
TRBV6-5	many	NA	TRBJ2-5	TGTGCCAGCAGTAGGGGGTGGGAGACCCAGTACTTC	CASSRGWETQYF
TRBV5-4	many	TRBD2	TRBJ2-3	TGTGCCAGCAGCTGGGACTACACAGATACGCAGTATTTT	CASSWDYTDTQYF
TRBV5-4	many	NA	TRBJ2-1	TGTGCCAGCAGGGAGCGGGACAATGAGCAGTTCTTC	CASRERDNEQFF
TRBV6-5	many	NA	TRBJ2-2	TGTGCCAGCAAAGGGCGGGGCAGGAACACCGGGGAGCTGTTTTTT	CASKGRGRNTGELFF
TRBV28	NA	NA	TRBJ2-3	TGTGCCAGCAGTTTAGGCTTCCAGGCCTTCACAGATACGCAGTATTTT	CASSLGFQAFTDTQYF
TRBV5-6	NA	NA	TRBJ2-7	TGTGCCAGCAGCCCCCTCGGCGCATACGAGCAGTACTTC	CASSPLGAYEQYF
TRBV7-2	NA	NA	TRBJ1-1	TGTGCCAGCAGCCGGGGTAGGGTCGTCACTGAAGCTTTCTTT	CASSRGRVVTEAFF
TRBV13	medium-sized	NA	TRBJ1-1	TGTGCCAGCAGCTTAAGACAGGCCGGAATGAACACTGAAGCTTTCTTT	CASSLRQAGMNTEAFF
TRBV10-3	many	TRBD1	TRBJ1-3	TGTGCCATCAGGCAGGGGGCAGGAAACACCATATATTTT	CAIRQGAGNTIYF
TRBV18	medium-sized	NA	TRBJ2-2	TGTGCCAGCTCACCAATGCAAGACAGTACGAACACCGGGGAGCTGTTTTTT	CASSPMQDSTNTGELFF
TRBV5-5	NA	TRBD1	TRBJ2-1	TGTGCCAGCAGCCTCGGGACAGGGTATGAGCAGTTCTTC	CASSLGTGYEQFF
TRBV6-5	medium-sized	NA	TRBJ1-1	TGTGCCACCCAACCCGCGGGGGCTCAAACTGAAGCTTTCTTT	CATQPAGAQTEAFF
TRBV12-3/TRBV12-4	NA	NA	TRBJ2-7	TGTGCCAGCAGTTTGTACAGCGGGCGGGGAGAGCAGTACTTC	CASSLYSGRGEQYF
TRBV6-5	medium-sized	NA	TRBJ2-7	TGTGCCGTCAGTGGGTCCTACGAGCAGTACTTC	CAVSGSYEQYF
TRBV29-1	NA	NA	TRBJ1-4	TGCAGCGTCAAAAAGGGGGCTAATGAAAAACTGTTTTTT	CSVKKGANEKLFF
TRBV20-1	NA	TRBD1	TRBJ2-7	TGCAGTGCTAGAGGTACGGGACAGGGGACAAACGAGCAGTACTTC	CSARGTGQGTNEQYF
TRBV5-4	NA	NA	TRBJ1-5	TGTGCCAGCAGCAGGGAGGGTCAGCCCCAGCATTTT	CASSREGQPQHF
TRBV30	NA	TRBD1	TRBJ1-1	TGTGCCTGGGAAAGGGACAGGAACACTGAAGCTTTCTTT	CAWERDRNTEAFF
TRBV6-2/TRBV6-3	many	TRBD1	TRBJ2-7	TGTGCCAGCAGAGCCGGGACAGGGGCCTCCTACGAGCAGTACTTC	CASRAGTGASYEQYF
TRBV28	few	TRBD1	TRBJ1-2	TGTGCCAGCAGTTTGGGGTCGCAGGGGGCGCGAGGCTACACCTTC	CASSLGSQGARGYTF
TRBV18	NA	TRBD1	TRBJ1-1	TGTGCCAGCTCACCCCTAACGAGCGGACAGGGGGACACTGAAGCTTTCTTT	CASSPLTSGQGDTEAFF
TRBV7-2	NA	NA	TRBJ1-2	TGTGCCAGCAGCGCAATCGGGGTGACCTATGGCTACACCTTC	CASSAIGVTYGYTF
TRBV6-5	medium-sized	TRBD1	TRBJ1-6	TGTGCCAGCAGTCCGGGCTGGACAGGGACTACGGATTCACCCCTCCACTTT	CASSPGWTGTTDSPLHF
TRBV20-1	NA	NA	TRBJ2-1	TGCAGTGCCCCCTCCGGGGGTGGGGGATATGAGCAGTTCTTC	CSAPSGGGGYEQFF